This T cell receptor beta chain was recorded in a study of CD8 T cells in ankylosing spondylitis. Broader study findings: Among TCR beta sequences, a motif of several highly homologous variants appeared characteristic of ankylosing spondylitis blood. In ankylosing spondylitis patients, matched synovial fluid reportedly showed significant enrichment of disease-linked clones. Existing reports had already noted some motif variants in reactive arthritis synovial fluid and blood.

Notes on this clonotype: The antigen remains unidentified.

The CDR3 has 15 residues. Germline values: CDR1 SGHDN, CDR2 FVKESK. The V end was cut by 0 bases, the J end by 3 bases, with 12 bases between. TCRdb itself ran the 5' RACE reads through MiXCR, one entry per CDR3 protein. This table has 15,000 to 20,000 distinct CDR3 sequences, around 8% appearing once. The sequence came from a male donor with ankylosing spondylitis or in good health (not recorded which). The chain is built from TRBV14 and TRBJ2-7; D possibly matches TRBD1 or TRBD2 (5 bases each). Sequenced: blood. CDR3 loop: CASSQDWGINYEQYF. CDR3 in DNA: TGTGCCAGCAGCCAAGATTGGGGGATAAACTACGAGCAGTACTTC.